One sample yielded the 19 T cell receptor beta chains listed below, sequenced in a study of blood T cell repertoires in COVID-19. Some clones are missing from TCRdb's copy, which holds only in-frame ones; the method was immunoSEQ multiplex PCR. This sample has hundreds of thousands of clones; 70% to 90% occur once, and the top ten carry under 2.5%. The specimen sequenced was PBMCs or T cells enriched from blood (not recorded which). The receptors derive from a man younger than 40 who had recovered from COVID-19.

This rearrangement joins TRBV5-1 to TRBJ1-5, with D uncertain. This CDR3 comprises 15 residues. Germline V lookup: CDR1 SGHRS, CDR2 YFSETQ. V was trimmed by 0 bases and J by 4 bases, leaving 11 bases between them. CDR3 sequence: CASSLEGRGNQPQHF. The CDR3 DNA follows: TGCGCCAGCAGCTTGGAGGGCCGCGGGAATCAGCCCCAGCATTTT.

A note on this clone: This CDR3 is also generated by other DNA sequences in the sample. The CDR3 loop is CASSYSGSSYNSPLHF. Written as DNA, the CDR3 is TGTGCCAGCAGTTACTCCGGGAGCTCCTATAATTCACCCCTCCACTTT. The chain couples TRBV6-5 to TRBJ1-6; D is ambiguous. This CDR3 comprises 16 residues. V dropped 0 bases and J dropped 0 bases, with 6 bases sitting between them. Germline loops: CDR1 MNHEY, CDR2 SVGAGI.

This clone appeared once. The chain recombines TRBV9 with TRBJ2-5, with 8 bases identical to TRBD2. CDR1 is SGDLS, CDR2 YYNGEE, per germline. V shed 3 bases and J 2 bases; nucleotides not matched to a gene: 3. This CDR3 is built from 14 residues. CDR3 DNA: TGTGCCAGCAGCGACGGGACTAGTCAAGAGACCCAGTACTTC. It translates to CASSDGTSQETQYF.

The chain uses TRBV3-1 (or the pseudogene TRBV3-2) and TRBJ1-6; a possible D gene is TRBD1 (5 bases). CDR1 is LGHDT and CDR2 is YNNKEL in the germline V gene (reference sequence). The CDR3 runs 17 residues. With 4 bases removed from V and 1 base from J, the gap between germline ends came to 14 bases. The CDR3 sequence is CASSRLGGSSYNSPLHF. CDR3 nucleotide sequence: TGTGCCAGCAGCCGGCTCGGGGGGTCGTCCTATAATTCACCCCTCCACTTT.

CDR3 residues: CASSQGPVGQGGYGYTF. In nucleotides, the CDR3 is TGTGCCAGCAGCCAAGGCCCGGTGGGACAGGGGGGTTATGGCTACACCTTC. V is TRBV4-2 and J is TRBJ1-2; 11 bases are a match to TRBD1. Germline V gene lookup returns CDR1 LGHNA and CDR2 YNFKEQ. J lost 5 bases, V lost 1 base, and 9 bases had no gene match. The CDR3 consists of 17 residues.

This chain links TRBV10-2 with TRBJ2-7; possible D gene TRBD2, 5 bases. Deletions cut 4 bases from V and 0 bases from J, with 13 bases between. Germline assignment: CDR1 WSHSY and CDR2 SAAADI. The CDR3 runs 15 residues. This CDR3 reads CASSGRVRSSYEQYF. CDR3 nucleotides: TGCGCCAGCAGTGGGCGGGTTAGGAGCTCCTACGAGCAGTACTTC.

This clone appeared once. The chain employs TRBV2 and TRBJ1-6; TRBD1 might be the D (5 bases). Germline lookup yields CDR1 SNHLY and CDR2 FYNNEI. Trimming took 4 bases from V and 7 from J, leaving 11 bases between them. This CDR3 has 14 residues. CDR3 residues: CASSAGKGNSPLHF. The CDR3, as DNA: TGTGCCAGCAGTGCAGGGAAAGGAAATTCACCCCTCCACTTT.

This chain uses TRBV19 with TRBJ2-3; TRBD1 might be the D (6 bases). V was clipped by 0 bases and J by 0 bases, with 19 bases between them. Germline V lookup: CDR1 LNHDA, CDR2 SQIVND (reference sequence). There are 19 residues in the CDR3. The DNA of the CDR3 is TGTGCCAGTAGTATAGATACCCATAAGACAGGTTCTAGCACAGATACGCAGTATTTT. Amino acids: CASSIDTHKTGSSTDTQYF. The full variable domain, in which reference TRBV19 and TRBJ2-3 provide the parts outside the CDR3, is DGGITQSPKYLFRKEGQNVTLSCEQNLNHDAMYWYRQDPGQGLRLIYYSQIVNDFQKGDIAEGYSVSREKKESFPLTVTSAQKNPTAFYLCASSIDTHKTGSSTDTQYFGPGTRLTVL.

The rearrangement joins TRBV15 to TRBJ1-1, with unresolved D. Trimming left V 1 base short and J 1 base short, with 10 bases between. This CDR3 has 15 residues. CDR1 and CDR2 (germline): LNHNV, YYDKDF (reference sequence). The CDR3 loop reads CATSRGLTTNTEAFF. The CDR3 bases are TGTGCCACCAGCAGAGGACTCACGACGAACACTGAAGCTTTCTTT.

This rearrangement joins TRBV5-6 to TRBJ2-1; D is possibly TRBD1 (6 bases). The V gene lost 2 bases and the J gene lost 12 bases, with 9 bases spanning the gap. CDR1 is SGHDT and CDR2 is YYEEEE in the germline V gene. The CDR3 runs 11 residues. The CDR3 DNA sequence: TGTGCCAGCAGCTTTGGACAGCCGCAGTTCTTC. Its translation: CASSFGQPQFF.

The chain uses TRBV30 and TRBJ1-1; D is unresolved. Trimming removed 1 base from V and 7 bases from J, with 16 bases in between. Germline-derived CDR1 and CDR2 are GTSNPN and SVGIG (reference sequence). The CDR3 is made up of 14 amino acids. The CDR3 loop reads CAWSDQSGFIEAFF. The CDR3 nucleotides are TGTGCCTGGAGTGATCAGTCGGGGTTCATTGAAGCTTTCTTT.

The rearrangement links TRBV9 to TRBJ1-6, with a weak D call TRBD1 (5 bases). This CDR3 region has 15 residues. V lost 1 base to trimming and J lost 10 bases, with 15 bases between them. Germline V gives CDR1 SGDLS, CDR2 YYNGEE. CDR3 protein: CASSVSPGPDSPLHF. The CDR3 nucleotides are TGTGCCAGCAGCGTATCGCCAGGGCCGGACTCACCCCTCCACTTT.

The CDR3, as DNA: TGTGCCAGCAGCAAGTCCCGGGGGTTCGTACGGGGAGATACGCAGTATTTT. Residues: CASSKSRGFVRGDTQYF. This chain links TRBV7-9 with TRBJ2-3; TRBD2 might be the D (6 bases). Germline V CDR1 and CDR2: SEHNR, FQNEAQ (reference sequence). The CDR3 runs to 17 residues. The V end lost 5 bases, the J end lost 5 bases, and 23 bases lay between the germline ends.

This sequence joins TRBV6-7 and TRBJ1-6, with 8 bases lining up with TRBD1. Being an ORF, TRBV6-7 has a function that is uncertain. The trim removed 2 bases at V and 0 bases at J, leaving 6 bases unmatched. The CDR3 consists of 18 residues. The CDR3 is CASSYPRTGSSYNSPLHF. CDR3 nucleotides: TGTGCCAGCAGTTACCCCAGGACAGGGAGCTCCTATAATTCACCCCTCCACTTT.

V gene TRBV27 combines with J gene TRBJ1-4, with TRBD1 identical over 9 bases. The CDR3 length is 15 residues. Germline CDR1 and CDR2: MNHEY and SMNVEV (reference sequence). With 0 bases clipped from V and 7 bases from J, the junction kept 3 bases outside the gene matches. The CDR3 is CASSLSGQGSEKLFF. CDR3 sequence (DNA): TGTGCCAGCAGTTTATCGGGACAGGGTTCTGAAAAACTGTTTTTT.

V gene TRBV9 combines with J gene TRBJ1-1; 7 nucleotides match TRBD1. The CDR3 extends over 14 amino acids. Looked up from germline, CDR1 is SGDLS and CDR2 is YYNGEE. V lost 4 bases, J lost 1 base, and 4 bases stayed unmatched. CDR3 in amino acids: CASSTGAWNTEAFF. In DNA form, the CDR3 reads TGTGCCAGCAGCACAGGGGCCTGGAACACTGAAGCTTTCTTT.

This clone was seen a handful of times. This chain links TRBV9 with TRBJ1-2; a possible D gene is TRBD1 (5 bases). Germline V gene sequence: CDR1 SGDLS, CDR2 YYNGEE. This CDR3 has 14 amino acids. V was clipped by 0 bases and J by 6 bases, with 12 bases between them. CDR3 nucleotide sequence: TGTGCCAGCAGCGTAGAGGGAGGGGTTCATGGCTACACCTTC. This sequence encodes CASSVEGGVHGYTF.

This sequence joins TRBV19 and TRBJ1-1; D uncertain. The CDR3 sequence is 12 residues long. Germline assignment: CDR1 LNHDA and CDR2 SQIVND (reference sequence). The ends were cut back, 5 bases at V and 5 bases at J, with 9 bases in the middle. DNA of the CDR3: TGTGCCAGTAGTTCGCGGTGGACTGAAGCTTTCTTT. Protein sequence: CASSSRWTEAFF.

CDR3 bases: TGCGCCAGCAGCCAACTGACAGGAAATGGCGAAAAACTGTTTTTT. It translates to CASSQLTGNGEKLFF. The rearrangement links TRBV4-3 to TRBJ1-4, with D tentatively TRBD1 (6 bases). The length of the CDR3 is 15 residues. V shed 2 bases and J shed 8 bases, with 15 bases lying between them. CDR1 LGHNA and CDR2 YSLEER come from the germline V gene.